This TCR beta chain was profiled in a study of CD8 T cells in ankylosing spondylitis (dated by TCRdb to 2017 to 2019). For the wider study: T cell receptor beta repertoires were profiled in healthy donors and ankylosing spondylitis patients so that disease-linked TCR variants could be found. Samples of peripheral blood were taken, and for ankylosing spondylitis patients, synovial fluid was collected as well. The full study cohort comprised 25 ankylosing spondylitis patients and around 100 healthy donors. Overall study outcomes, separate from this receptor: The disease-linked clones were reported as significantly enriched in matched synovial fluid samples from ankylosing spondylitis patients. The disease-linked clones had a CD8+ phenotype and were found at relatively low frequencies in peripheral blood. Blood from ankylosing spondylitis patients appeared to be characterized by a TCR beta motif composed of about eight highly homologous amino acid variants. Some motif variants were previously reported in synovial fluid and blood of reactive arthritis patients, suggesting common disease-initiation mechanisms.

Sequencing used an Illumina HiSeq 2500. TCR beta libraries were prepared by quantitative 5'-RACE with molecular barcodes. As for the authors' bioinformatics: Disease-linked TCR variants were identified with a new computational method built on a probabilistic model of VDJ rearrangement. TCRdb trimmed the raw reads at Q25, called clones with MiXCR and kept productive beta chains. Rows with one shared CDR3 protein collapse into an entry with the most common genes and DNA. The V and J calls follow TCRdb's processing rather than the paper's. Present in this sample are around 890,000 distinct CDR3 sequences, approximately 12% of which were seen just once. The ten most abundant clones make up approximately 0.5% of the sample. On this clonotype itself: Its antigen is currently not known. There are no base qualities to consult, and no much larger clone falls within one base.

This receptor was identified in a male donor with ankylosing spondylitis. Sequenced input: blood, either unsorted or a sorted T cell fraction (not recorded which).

At the DNA level, the sequence is TGTGCCAGCAGCTCCCCAACCGTGGGGCGTGATGGCTACACCTTC. This is translated as CASSSPTVGRDGYTF. The receptor chain draws on TRBV5-4 and TRBJ1-2; D gene: possibly TRBD1, on 5 matching bases. V gives up 3 bases and J gives up 6 bases, and the segment between their germline ends measures 18 bases. Including the terminal cysteine and phenylalanine, the CDR3 comprises 15 residues. The entry retains the CDR3 DNA only, 45 bases that are in frame from base 1. Reading the germline V gene (reference sequence) gives CDR1 SGHNT and CDR2 YYREEE.